This T cell receptor (beta chain) emerged from a study of T cell repertoires in cytomegalovirus infection. Each CDR3 protein gets one entry after TCRdb re-called the reads with MiXCR. The profile covers about 340,000 distinct CDR3 sequences, with under 35% appearing a single time and 15% to 20% taken by the ten largest. Germline CDR1 SEHNR, CDR2 FQNEAQ (reference sequence). The CDR3 has 14 amino acids. The ends were cut back, 6 bases at V and 5 bases at J, with 17 bases in the middle. A single count supports this clonotype. The antigen is undetermined. The clonotype was recovered from a human donor in good health (CMV status not recorded). Some clones in this sample may be carry-over from other donors' samples. The chain links TRBV7-9 to TRBJ2-7; tentatively, D is TRBD1 (7 bases). The sample here was cultured PBMCs, taken from culture after CMV antigen stimulation. CDR3 sequence reads: CASRTEGATHEQYF. The CDR3 DNA follows: TGTGCCAGCAGAACGGAGGGGGCGACGCACGAGCAGTACTTC.